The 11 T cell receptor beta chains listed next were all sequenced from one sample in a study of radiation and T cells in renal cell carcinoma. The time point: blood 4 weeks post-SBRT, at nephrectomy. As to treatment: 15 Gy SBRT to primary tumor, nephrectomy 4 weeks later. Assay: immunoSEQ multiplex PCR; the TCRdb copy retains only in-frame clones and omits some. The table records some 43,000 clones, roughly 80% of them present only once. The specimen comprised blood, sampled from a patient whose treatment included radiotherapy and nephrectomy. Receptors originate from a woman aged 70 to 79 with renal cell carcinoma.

The CDR3 region has the DNA TGTGCCAGCAGCTTGGTGGGACACGAGTCCGAAGCTTTCTTT. Translating gives CASSLVGHESEAFF. The chain uses TRBV5-6 and TRBJ1-1; possible D gene TRBD1, 6 bases. In germline, CDR1 is SGHDT, CDR2 YYEEEE. Trimming pared 0 bases from V and 8 bases from J, leaving 14 bases between. The CDR3 consists of 14 residues.

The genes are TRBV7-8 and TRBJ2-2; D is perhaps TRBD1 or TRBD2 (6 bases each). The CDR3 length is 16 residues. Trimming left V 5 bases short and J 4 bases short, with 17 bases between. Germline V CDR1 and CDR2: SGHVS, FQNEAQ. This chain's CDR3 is CASSPRGRAGTGELFF. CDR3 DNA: TGTGCCAGCAGCCCTCGGGGGCGAGCGGGCACCGGGGAGCTGTTTTTT.

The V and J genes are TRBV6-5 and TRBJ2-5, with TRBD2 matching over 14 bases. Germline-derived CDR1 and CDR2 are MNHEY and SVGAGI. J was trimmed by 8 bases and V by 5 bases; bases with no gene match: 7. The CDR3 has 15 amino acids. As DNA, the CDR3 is TGTGCCAGCAGTCGCTCGGGACTAGCGGGGGATACCCAGTACTTC. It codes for CASSRSGLAGDTQYF.

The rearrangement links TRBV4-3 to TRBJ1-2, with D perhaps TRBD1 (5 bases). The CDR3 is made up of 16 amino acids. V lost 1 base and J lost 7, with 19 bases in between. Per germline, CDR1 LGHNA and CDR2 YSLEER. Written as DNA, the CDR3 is TGCGCCAGCAGCCAAGGGGAAGGGGCCCTAGTGGGTGGCTACACCTTC. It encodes CASSQGEGALVGGYTF.

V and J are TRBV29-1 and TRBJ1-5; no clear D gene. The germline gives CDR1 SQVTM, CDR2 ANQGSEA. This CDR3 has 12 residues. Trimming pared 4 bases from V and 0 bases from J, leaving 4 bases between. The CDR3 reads CSVGYSNQPQHF. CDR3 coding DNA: TGCAGCGTTGGGTATAGCAATCAGCCCCAGCATTTT.

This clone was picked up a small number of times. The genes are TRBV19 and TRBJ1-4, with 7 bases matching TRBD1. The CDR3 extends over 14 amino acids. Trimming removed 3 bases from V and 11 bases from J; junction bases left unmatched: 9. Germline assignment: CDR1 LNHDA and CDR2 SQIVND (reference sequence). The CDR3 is CASSIRDREKKLFF. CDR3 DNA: TGTGCCAGTAGTATCAGAGACAGGGAGAAGAAACTGTTTTTT.

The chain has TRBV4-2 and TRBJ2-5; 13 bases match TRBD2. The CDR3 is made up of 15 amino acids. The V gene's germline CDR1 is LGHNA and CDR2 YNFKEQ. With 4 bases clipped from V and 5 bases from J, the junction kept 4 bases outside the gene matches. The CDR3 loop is CASSPGLAGSETQYF. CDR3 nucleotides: TGTGCCAGCAGCCCGGGACTAGCGGGGTCGGAGACCCAGTACTTC.

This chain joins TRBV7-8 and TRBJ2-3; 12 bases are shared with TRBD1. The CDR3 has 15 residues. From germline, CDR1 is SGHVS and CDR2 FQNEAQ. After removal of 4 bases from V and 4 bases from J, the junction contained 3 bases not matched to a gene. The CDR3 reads CASSSGTGGADTQYF. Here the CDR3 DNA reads TGTGCCAGCAGCTCCGGGACAGGGGGCGCAGATACGCAGTATTTT.

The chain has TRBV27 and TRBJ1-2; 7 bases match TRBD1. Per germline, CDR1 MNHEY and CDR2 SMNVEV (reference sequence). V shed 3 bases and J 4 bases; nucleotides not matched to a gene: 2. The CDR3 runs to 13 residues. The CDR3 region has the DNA TGTGCCAGCAGTTTGACAGGGCTCTATGGCTACACCTTC. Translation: CASSLTGLYGYTF.

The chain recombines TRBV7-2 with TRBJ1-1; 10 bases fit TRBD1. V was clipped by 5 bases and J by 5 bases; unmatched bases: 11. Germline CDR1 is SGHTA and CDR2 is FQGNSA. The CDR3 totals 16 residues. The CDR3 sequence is CASSRRQGAQGTEAFF. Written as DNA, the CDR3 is TGTGCCAGCAGCCGAAGACAGGGGGCGCAGGGTACTGAAGCTTTCTTT.

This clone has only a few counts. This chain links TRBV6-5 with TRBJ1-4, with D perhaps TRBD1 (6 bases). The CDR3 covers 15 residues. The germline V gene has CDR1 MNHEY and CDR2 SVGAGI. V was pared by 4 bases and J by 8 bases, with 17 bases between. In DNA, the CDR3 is TGTGCCAGCAGTTCCCAAGGGGGTCCGGACGAAAAACTGTTTTTT. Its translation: CASSSQGGPDEKLFF.